One and the same sample provided the 28 T cell receptor beta chains below, sequenced in a study of CD8+CD57+ T cells in acquired aplastic anemia. CDR3 and TCR beta VDJ profiling relied on a genomic DNA template. One entry per CDR3 protein results from TCRdb running MiXCR on the reads. The sample lists 250,000 to 300,000 distinct CDR3 sequences, about 56% seen once, with approximately 8% in the top ten. The sample taken for sequencing was sorted CD4+, CD8+, or CD8+CD57+ T cells (not recorded which) from PBMCs. The receptors here all came from a human donor with severe aplastic anemia or a healthy control (not recorded which).

This clonotype has a count of ten or more. This sequence joins TRBV19 and TRBJ1-3; the D is unclear. CDR1 is LNHDA, CDR2 SQIVND, per germline (reference sequence). V dropped 7 bases and J dropped 4 bases, with 11 bases sitting between them. The CDR3 is made up of 13 amino acids. DNA for the CDR3: TGTGCCAGTATTGGGAATCTCGGAAACACCATATATTTT. It specifies CASIGNLGNTIYF. The whole variable domain, filled in from reference TRBV19 and TRBJ1-3, reads DGGITQSPKYLFRKEGQNVTLSCEQNLNHDAMYWYRQDPGQGLRLIYYSQIVNDFQKGDIAEGYSVSREKKESFPLTVTSAQKNPTAFYLCASIGNLGNTIYFGEGSWLTVV.

In nucleotides, the CDR3 is TGTGCCAGCTCATCTTCAGGGGCGGGGAATTCACCCCTCCACTTT. It translates to CASSSSGAGNSPLHF. The rearrangement links TRBV18 to TRBJ1-6, with D possibly TRBD1 on 6 matching bases. Germline V gene sequence: CDR1 KGHSH, CDR2 LQKENI. Trimming stripped 5 bases from V and 7 bases from J, with 15 bases between. This CDR3 is built from 15 residues. Using reference TRBV18 and TRBJ1-6 for the parts outside the CDR3, the full variable domain is NAGVMQNPRHLVRRRGQEARLRCSPMKGHSHVYWYRQLPEEGLKFMVYLQKENIIDESGMPKERFSAEFPKEGPSILRIQQVVRGDSAAYFCASSSSGAGNSPLHFGNGTRLTVT.

This clonotype occurred many times. The chain links TRBV20-1 to TRBJ2-3; 7 bases are a match to TRBD1. Germline V lookup: CDR1 DFQATT, CDR2 SNEGSKA (reference sequence). This CDR3 comprises 14 residues. Trimming at V came to 1 base and at J to 1 base, leaving 2 bases not matched to a gene. CDR3: CSARVGQGTDTQYF. CDR3 nucleotide sequence: TGCAGTGCTAGAGTCGGACAGGGCACAGATACGCAGTATTTT.

The CDR3 sequence is CSVEASRGKLFF. The CDR3, as DNA: TGCAGCGTTGAAGCAAGCCGTGGGAAACTGTTTTTT. The J gene is TRBJ1-4, the V gene TRBV29-1; D not certain. CDR1 and CDR2 (germline): SQVTM, ANQGSEA. V was shortened by 1 base and J by 11 bases, with 11 bases between the two germline ends. CDR3 length: 12 amino acids.

J is TRBJ2-7 and V is TRBV7-2, with 16 nucleotides matching TRBD2. CDR1 SGHTA and CDR2 FQGNSA come from the germline V gene. The V gene end was trimmed by 5 bases and the J gene end by 5 bases; junction bases not matched to a gene: 3. The CDR3 is made up of 15 amino acids. CDR3: CASSPGTSGGDEQYF. For the CDR3, the DNA is TGTGCCAGCAGCCCGGGGACTAGCGGGGGGGACGAGCAGTACTTC.

This clonotype appeared a single time. This rearrangement joins TRBV7-2 to TRBJ2-3, with a weak D call TRBD2 (6 bases). Trimming pared 5 bases from V and 6 bases from J, leaving 18 bases between. The CDR3 covers 15 residues. Germline CDR1 is SGHTA and CDR2 is FQGNSA. CDR3 coding DNA: TGTGCCAGCAGCGATGGACTACTTAGAGTTGATACGCAGTATTTT. It encodes CASSDGLLRVDTQYF.

The V gene is TRBV20-1, the J gene TRBJ1-2; 11 nucleotides line up with TRBD1. Trimming at V came to 3 bases and at J to 6 bases, leaving 3 bases not matched to a gene. The CDR3 spans 13 residues. Germline lookup yields CDR1 DFQATT and CDR2 SNEGSKA (reference sequence). Here the CDR3 reads CSARPGQGDGYTF. As DNA, the CDR3 is TGCAGTGCTAGGCCGGGACAGGGGGATGGCTACACCTTC.

The CDR3 sequence: CASSFGTGNSPLHF. CDR3 bases: TGTGCCAGCAGCTTCGGGACAGGGAATTCACCCCTCCACTTT. The V gene is TRBV7-6, the J gene TRBJ1-6; 9 nucleotides agree with TRBD1. CDR1 is SGHVS, CDR2 FNYEAQ, per germline. The CDR3 is made up of 14 amino acids. V lost 3 bases, J lost 7 bases, and 1 base stayed unmatched.

The chain is built from TRBV19 and TRBJ1-1; D is undetermined. CDR3 length equals 13 residues. The V end lost 6 bases, the J end lost 5 bases, and 13 bases lay between the germline ends. Germline CDR1 reads LNHDA; CDR2 reads SQIVND (reference sequence). The CDR3 spells CASSHLSRTEAFF. The CDR3 DNA sequence: TGTGCCAGTAGCCACCTTTCGAGAACTGAAGCTTTCTTT.

The rearrangement uses TRBV28 and TRBJ2-5; the D gene is possibly TRBD2 (5 bases). Germline V gene sequence: CDR1 MDHEN, CDR2 SYDVKM. The CDR3 spans 15 residues. V shed 5 bases and J shed 1 base, with 14 bases lying between them. The CDR3 loop is CASSEGPGPQETQYF. The DNA of the CDR3 is TGTGCCAGCAGTGAGGGTCCCGGCCCCCAAGAGACCCAGTACTTC.

The chain is built from TRBV2 and TRBJ2-3; the D gene could be TRBD1 or TRBD2 (5 bases each). V lost 6 bases to trimming and J lost 1 base, with 17 bases between them. The CDR3 is made up of 16 amino acids. CDR1 is SNHLY and CDR2 is FYNNEI in the germline V gene. CDR3 in amino acids: CASRLDSAGGTDTQYF. The CDR3 bases are TGTGCCAGCAGACTCGACAGCGCCGGGGGCACAGATACGCAGTATTTT.

This clonotype occurred a few times. The chain combines TRBV7-3 with TRBJ2-5; 12 nucleotides agree with TRBD2. Germline V gives CDR1 SGHTA, CDR2 FQGTGA. The CDR3 has 18 amino acids. V shed 6 bases, J shed 4 bases, and the junction held 15 bases outside the gene matches. CDR3 amino acids: CASRAGRRLAGEGETQYF. The CDR3 nucleotides read TGTGCCAGCAGGGCGGGTCGTCGACTAGCGGGGGAAGGAGAGACCCAGTACTTC.

This rearrangement joins TRBV18 to TRBJ1-4, with D possibly TRBD1 on 5 matching bases. The CDR3 runs to 13 residues. The germline V gene encodes CDR1 KGHSH and CDR2 LQKENI. V gave up 2 bases and J gave up 5 bases, with 6 bases separating them. The DNA of the CDR3 is TGTGCCAGCTCACCAGGGGCGAATGAAAAACTGTTTTTT. Residues: CASSPGANEKLFF.

The count of this clonotype is one. The rearrangement links TRBV20-1 to TRBJ1-6, with 8 bases lining up with TRBD1. After removal of 0 bases from V and 9 bases from J, the junction contained 10 bases not matched to a gene. Germline V lookup: CDR1 DFQATT, CDR2 SNEGSKA (reference sequence). The CDR3 has 16 residues. CDR3 nucleotide sequence: TGCAGTGCTAGAGATATTGCGACAGGGGATTCTTCACCCCTCCACTTT. Amino acid sequence: CSARDIATGDSSPLHF.

The genes are TRBV10-3 and TRBJ2-7; D ambiguous. With 2 bases removed from V and 0 bases from J, the gap between germline ends came to 5 bases. This CDR3 spans 13 amino acids. The germline V gene has CDR1 ENHRY and CDR2 SYGVKD. CDR3 sequence: CAISEPPSYEQYF. In nucleotides, the CDR3 is TGTGCCATCAGTGAGCCGCCCTCCTACGAGCAGTACTTC.

This clonotype occurred many times. V is TRBV18 and J is TRBJ1-2; D remains ambiguous. CDR1 is KGHSH, CDR2 LQKENI, per germline. There are 11 residues in the CDR3. V gave up 2 bases and J gave up 8 bases, with 6 bases separating them. The DNA of the CDR3 is TGTGCCAGCTCACCAAAAAACGGCTACACCTTC. Protein sequence: CASSPKNGYTF.

The J gene is TRBJ2-2, the V gene TRBV12-3 or TRBV12-4; the D is unclear. This CDR3 is built from 13 residues. With 3 bases removed from V and 4 bases from J, the gap between germline ends came to 6 bases. CDR3 loop: CASSLLPTGELFF. CDR3 bases: TGTGCCAGCAGTTTGTTACCCACCGGGGAGCTGTTTTTT.

Points on this clonotype: The junction departs from the called germline gene at one end, perhaps through a read error. The chain couples TRBV4-1 to TRBJ1-6, with a tentative D call TRBD1 (5 bases). This CDR3 comprises 16 residues. Germline assignment: CDR1 MGHRA and CDR2 YSYEKL. The DNA of the CDR3 is TGTGCCAGCAGCCAAGACGGTAGGGGTAATCATTCACCCCTCCACTTT. Protein product: CASSQDGRGNHSPLHF.

V usage is TRBV4-2 and J usage is TRBJ2-7; TRBD2 matches 8 bases. This CDR3 contains 15 residues. Losses at the gene ends were 7 bases for V and 4 bases for J; bases not matched to a gene: 12. CDR1 is LGHNA, CDR2 YNFKEQ, per germline. CDR3 nucleotide sequence: TGTGCCAGCACCCCTTCTCGGGAGGGCCCTTACGAGCAGTACTTC. It encodes CASTPSREGPYEQYF.

This clonotype was detected many times. The gene calls are TRBV5-1 and TRBJ1-1; the D is unclear. CDR1 SGHRS and CDR2 YFSETQ come from the germline V gene. Deletions cut 0 bases from V and 4 bases from J, with 10 bases between. This CDR3 contains 14 residues. The CDR3 here is CASSLEVGFTEAFF. The CDR3 DNA is TGCGCCAGCAGCTTGGAGGTGGGATTCACTGAAGCTTTCTTT.

This clonotype was found many times. V gene TRBV3-1 combines with J gene TRBJ1-2; the D is unclear. This CDR3 is 13 amino acids long. Germline lookup yields CDR1 LGHDT and CDR2 YNNKEL (reference sequence). Trimming took 5 bases from V and 3 from J, leaving 10 bases between them. CDR3 loop: CASSAREDYGYTF. CDR3 DNA: TGTGCCAGCAGCGCCCGGGAGGACTATGGCTACACCTTC.

This rearrangement joins TRBV7-9 to TRBJ2-7; the D gene could be TRBD1 or TRBD2 (5 bases each). The germline V and J ends were trimmed by 5 bases and 3 bases, with 17 bases remaining between them. Germline lookup yields CDR1 SEHNR and CDR2 FQNEAQ (reference sequence). This CDR3 has 15 residues. The CDR3 reads CASSQVAEGLYEQYF. CDR3 DNA: TGTGCCAGCAGCCAAGTGGCAGAGGGGCTCTACGAGCAGTACTTC.

This clonotype showed up many times. An end of the junction does not agree with germline; a read error may underlie this. The V and J genes are TRBV19 and TRBJ1-1; 9 nucleotides match TRBD1. The CDR3 covers 16 residues. Germline values: CDR1 LNHDA, CDR2 SQIVND (reference sequence). The CDR3 protein is CASSIVGGQGNTEAFF. The CDR3 nucleotides read TGTGCGAGTAGTATCGTAGGGGGACAGGGGAACACTGAAGCTTTCTTT.

This clonotype was counted at least ten times. This chain connects TRBV9 to TRBJ1-6, with 7 bases that match TRBD1. Trimming took 5 bases from V and 6 from J; bases not matched to a gene: 5. The germline V gene encodes CDR1 SGDLS and CDR2 YYNGEE. The CDR3 sequence is 14 residues long. The CDR3 region has the DNA TGTGCCAGCAGAGCTACAGGGGTTAATTCACCCCTCCACTTT. Translated, it gives CASRATGVNSPLHF.

The chain is built from TRBV7-6 and TRBJ2-7; no firm D call. CDR1 is SGHVS, CDR2 FNYEAQ, per germline. The CDR3 spans 14 residues. V lost 3 bases and J lost 3, with 12 bases in between. Written as DNA, the CDR3 is TGTGCCAGCAGCTTCGACCTAGACCGCTACGAGCAGTACTTC. This translates into CASSFDLDRYEQYF.

This clonotype has a handful of counts. CDR3 sequence (DNA): TGTGCCAGTAGTTTCGGACAGGGTTGGGAGACCCAGTACTTC. It specifies CASSFGQGWETQYF. The genes are TRBV19 and TRBJ2-5, with TRBD1 matching over 8 bases. Germline V gene sequence: CDR1 LNHDA, CDR2 SQIVND (reference sequence). This CDR3 comprises 14 residues. V dropped 5 bases and J dropped 5; count of bases not matched to a gene: 7.

This clonotype showed up many times. The chain couples TRBV18 to TRBJ1-1; D is ambiguous. CDR3 length: 12 residues. Germline loops: CDR1 KGHSH, CDR2 LQKENI. With 4 bases removed from V and 4 bases from J, the gap between germline ends came to 7 bases. The CDR3 sequence: CASSQSGTEAFF. The CDR3 DNA sequence: TGTGCCAGCTCACAGAGTGGCACTGAAGCTTTCTTT.

This clonotype was seen ten or more times. This chain connects TRBV6-5 to TRBJ1-2; a weak D match, TRBD1 (5 bases). The CDR3 consists of 14 residues. The germline V gene has CDR1 MNHEY and CDR2 SVGAGI. Between the trimmed V and J ends, which lost 6 bases and 3 bases, there was a span of 14 bases. The CDR3: CASRAGGNDYGYTF. The CDR3 nucleotides read TGTGCCAGCAGGGCGGGGGGTAACGACTATGGCTACACCTTC.